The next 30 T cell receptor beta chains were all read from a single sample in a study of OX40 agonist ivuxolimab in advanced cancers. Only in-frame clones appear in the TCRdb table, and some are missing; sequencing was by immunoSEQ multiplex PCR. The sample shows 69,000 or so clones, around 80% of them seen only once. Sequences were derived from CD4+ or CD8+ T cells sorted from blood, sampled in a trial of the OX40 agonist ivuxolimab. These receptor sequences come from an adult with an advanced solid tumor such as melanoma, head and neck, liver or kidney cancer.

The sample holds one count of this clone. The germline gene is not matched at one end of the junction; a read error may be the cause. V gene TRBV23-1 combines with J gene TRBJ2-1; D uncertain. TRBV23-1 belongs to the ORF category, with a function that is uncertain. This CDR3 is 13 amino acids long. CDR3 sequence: CASSQVPQTGRIF. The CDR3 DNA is TGCGCCAGCAGTCAGGTCCCCCAGACGGGCCGGATCTTC.

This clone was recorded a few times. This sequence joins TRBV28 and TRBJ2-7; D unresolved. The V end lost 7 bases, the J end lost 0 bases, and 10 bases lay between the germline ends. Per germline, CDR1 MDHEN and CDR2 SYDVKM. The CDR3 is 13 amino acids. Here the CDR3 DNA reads TGTGCCAGCAAGAATGCCCCCTCCTACGAGCAGTACTTC. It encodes CASKNAPSYEQYF. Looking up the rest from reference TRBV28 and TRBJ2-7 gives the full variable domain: DVKVTQSSRYLVKRTGEKVFLECVQDMDHENMFWYRQDPGLGLRLIYFSYDVKMKEKGDIPEGYSVSREKKERFSLILESASTNQTSMYLCASKNAPSYEQYFGPGTRLTVT.

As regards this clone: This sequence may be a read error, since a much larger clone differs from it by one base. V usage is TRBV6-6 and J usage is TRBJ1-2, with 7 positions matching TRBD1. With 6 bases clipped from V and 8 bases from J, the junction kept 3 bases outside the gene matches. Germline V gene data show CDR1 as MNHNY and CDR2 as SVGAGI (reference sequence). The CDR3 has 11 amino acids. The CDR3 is CASRSRGGYTF. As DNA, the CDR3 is TGTGCCAGCAGGTCCAGGGGGGGCTACACCTTC.

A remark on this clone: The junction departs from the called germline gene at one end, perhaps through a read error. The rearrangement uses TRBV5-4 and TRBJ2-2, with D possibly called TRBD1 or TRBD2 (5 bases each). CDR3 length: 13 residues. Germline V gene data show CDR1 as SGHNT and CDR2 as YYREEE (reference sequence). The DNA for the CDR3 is TGTGCCAGCAGATTGGGGGTCACCGGGGAGCTGTTTTTT. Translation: CASRLGVTGELFF.

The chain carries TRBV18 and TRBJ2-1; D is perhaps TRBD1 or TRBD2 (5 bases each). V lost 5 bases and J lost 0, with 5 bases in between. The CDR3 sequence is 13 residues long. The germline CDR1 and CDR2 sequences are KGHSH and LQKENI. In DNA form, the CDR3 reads TGTGCCAGCTCAGGGGGCTCCTACAATGAGCAGTTCTTC. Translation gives CASSGGSYNEQFF.

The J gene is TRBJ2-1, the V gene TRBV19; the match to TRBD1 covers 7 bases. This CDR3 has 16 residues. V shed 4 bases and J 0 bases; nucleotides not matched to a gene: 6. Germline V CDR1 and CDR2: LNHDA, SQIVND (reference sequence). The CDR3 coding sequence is TGTGCCAGTAGTACCCGACAGGGCGTCTCCTACAATGAGCAGTTCTTC. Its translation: CASSTRQGVSYNEQFF. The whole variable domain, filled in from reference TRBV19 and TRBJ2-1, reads DGGITQSPKYLFRKEGQNVTLSCEQNLNHDAMYWYRQDPGQGLRLIYYSQIVNDFQKGDIAEGYSVSREKKESFPLTVTSAQKNPTAFYLCASSTRQGVSYNEQFFGPGTRLTVL.

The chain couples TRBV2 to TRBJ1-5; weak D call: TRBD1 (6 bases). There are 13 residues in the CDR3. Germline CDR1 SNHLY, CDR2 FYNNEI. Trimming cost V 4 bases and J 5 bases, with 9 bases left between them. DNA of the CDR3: TGTGCCAGCAGTGCCGGACAGTATCAGCCCCAGCATTTT. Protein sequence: CASSAGQYQPQHF.

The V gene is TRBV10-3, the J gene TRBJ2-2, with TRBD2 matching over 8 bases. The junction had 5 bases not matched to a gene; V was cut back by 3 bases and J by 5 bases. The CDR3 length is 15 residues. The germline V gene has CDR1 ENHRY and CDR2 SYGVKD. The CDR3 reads CAISEVSGGTGELFF. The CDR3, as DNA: TGTGCCATCAGTGAAGTAAGCGGGGGTACCGGGGAGCTGTTTTTT.

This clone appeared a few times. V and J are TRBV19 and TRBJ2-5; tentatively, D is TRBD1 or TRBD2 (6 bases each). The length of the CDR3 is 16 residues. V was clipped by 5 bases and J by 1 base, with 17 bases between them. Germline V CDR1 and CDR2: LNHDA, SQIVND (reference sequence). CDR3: CASSVGGSRLQETQYF. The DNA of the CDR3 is TGTGCCAGTAGTGTGGGGGGCAGCCGCCTCCAAGAGACCCAGTACTTC.

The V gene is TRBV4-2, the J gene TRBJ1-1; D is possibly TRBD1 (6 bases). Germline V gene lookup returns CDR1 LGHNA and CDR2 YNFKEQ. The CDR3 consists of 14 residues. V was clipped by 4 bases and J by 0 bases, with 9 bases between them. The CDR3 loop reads CASSPTGMNTEAFF. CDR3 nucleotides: TGTGCCAGCAGCCCGACAGGCATGAACACTGAAGCTTTCTTT.

CDR3 amino acids: CASSEALLGGELFF. In DNA, the CDR3 is TGTGCCAGCAGTGAAGCGCTTCTTGGGGGGGAGCTGTTTTTT. The rearrangement joins TRBV2 to TRBJ2-2; D is uncertain. Germline V gives CDR1 SNHLY, CDR2 FYNNEI. V lost 0 bases and J 8 bases, leaving 10 bases between the germline ends. The CDR3 contains 14 residues.

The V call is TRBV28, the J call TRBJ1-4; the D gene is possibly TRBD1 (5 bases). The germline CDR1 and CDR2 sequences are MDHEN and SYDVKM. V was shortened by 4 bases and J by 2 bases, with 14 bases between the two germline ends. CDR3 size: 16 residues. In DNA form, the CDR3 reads TGTGCCAGCAGTTCACCCCGGGGGGTCACTAATGAAAAACTGTTTTTT. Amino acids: CASSSPRGVTNEKLFF.

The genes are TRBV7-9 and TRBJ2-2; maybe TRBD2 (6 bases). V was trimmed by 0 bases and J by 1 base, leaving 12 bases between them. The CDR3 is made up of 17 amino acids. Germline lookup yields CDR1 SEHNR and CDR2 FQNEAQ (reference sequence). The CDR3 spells CASSLAGGLMNTGELFF. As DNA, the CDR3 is TGTGCCAGCAGCTTAGCGGGGGGTCTCATGAACACCGGGGAGCTGTTTTTT.

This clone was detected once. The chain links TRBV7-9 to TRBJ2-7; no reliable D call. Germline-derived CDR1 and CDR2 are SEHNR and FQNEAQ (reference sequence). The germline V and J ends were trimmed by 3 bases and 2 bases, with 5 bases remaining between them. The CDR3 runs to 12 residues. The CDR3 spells CASSLSTYEQYF. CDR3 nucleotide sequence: TGTGCCAGCAGCTTGTCCACCTACGAGCAGTACTTC.

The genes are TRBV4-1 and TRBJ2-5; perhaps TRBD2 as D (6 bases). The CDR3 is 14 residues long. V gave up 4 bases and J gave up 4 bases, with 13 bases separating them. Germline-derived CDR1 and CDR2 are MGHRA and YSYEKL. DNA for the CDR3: TGCGCCAGCAGCCTCATTCGGGGGAGAGAGACCCAGTACTTC. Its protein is CASSLIRGRETQYF.

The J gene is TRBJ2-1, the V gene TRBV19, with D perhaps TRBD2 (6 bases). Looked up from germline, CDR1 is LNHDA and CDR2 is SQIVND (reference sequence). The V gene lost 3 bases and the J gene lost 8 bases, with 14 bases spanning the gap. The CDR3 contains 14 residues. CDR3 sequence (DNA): TGTGCCAGTAGTATTGTTAGCGGTGAGGATGAGCAGTTCTTC. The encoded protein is CASSIVSGEDEQFF.

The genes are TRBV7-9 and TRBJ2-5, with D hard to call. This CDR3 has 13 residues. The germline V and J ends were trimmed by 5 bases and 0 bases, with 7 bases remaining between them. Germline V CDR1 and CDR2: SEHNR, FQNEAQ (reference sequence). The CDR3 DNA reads TGTGCCAGCAGCACGCACAACCAAGAGACCCAGTACTTC. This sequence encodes CASSTHNQETQYF.

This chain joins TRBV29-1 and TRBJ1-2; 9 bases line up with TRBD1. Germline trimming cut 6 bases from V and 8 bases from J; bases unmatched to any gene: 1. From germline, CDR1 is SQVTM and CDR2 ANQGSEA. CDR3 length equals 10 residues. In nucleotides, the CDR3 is TGCAGCGTGACAGGGGGAGGCTACACCTTC. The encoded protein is CSVTGGGYTF.

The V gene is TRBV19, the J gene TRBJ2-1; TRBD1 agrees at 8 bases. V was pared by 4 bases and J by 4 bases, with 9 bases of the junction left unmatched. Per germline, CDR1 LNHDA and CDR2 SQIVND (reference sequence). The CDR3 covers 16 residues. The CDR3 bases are TGTGCCAGTAGTAGGCGGGACAGGCGAAATTACAATGAGCAGTTCTTC. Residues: CASSRRDRRNYNEQFF. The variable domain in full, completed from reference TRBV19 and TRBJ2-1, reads DGGITQSPKYLFRKEGQNVTLSCEQNLNHDAMYWYRQDPGQGLRLIYYSQIVNDFQKGDIAEGYSVSREKKESFPLTVTSAQKNPTAFYLCASSRRDRRNYNEQFFGPGTRLTVL.

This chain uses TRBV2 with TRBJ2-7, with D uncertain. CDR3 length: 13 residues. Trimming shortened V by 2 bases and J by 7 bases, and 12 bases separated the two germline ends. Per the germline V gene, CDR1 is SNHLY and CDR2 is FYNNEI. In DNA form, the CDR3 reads TGTGCCAGCAGTGAACCAGGCAGACCTGAGCAGTACTTC. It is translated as CASSEPGRPEQYF.

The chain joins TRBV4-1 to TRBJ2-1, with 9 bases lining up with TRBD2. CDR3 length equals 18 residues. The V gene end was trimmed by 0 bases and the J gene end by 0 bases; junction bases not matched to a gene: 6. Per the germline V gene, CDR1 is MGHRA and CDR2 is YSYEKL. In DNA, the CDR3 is TGCGCCAGCAGCCAAGAGGCTAGCGGGGCCCGCTCCTACAATGAGCAGTTCTTC. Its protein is CASSQEASGARSYNEQFF.

This CDR3 is CASSLAWGNEKLFF. CDR3 sequence (DNA): TGCGCCAGCAGCTTGGCCTGGGGGAACGAAAAACTGTTTTTT. The V gene is TRBV5-1, the J gene TRBJ1-4; possible D gene TRBD1, 5 bases. Germline V gives CDR1 SGHRS, CDR2 YFSETQ. The CDR3 extends over 14 amino acids. Deletions cut 0 bases from V and 8 bases from J, with 11 bases between.

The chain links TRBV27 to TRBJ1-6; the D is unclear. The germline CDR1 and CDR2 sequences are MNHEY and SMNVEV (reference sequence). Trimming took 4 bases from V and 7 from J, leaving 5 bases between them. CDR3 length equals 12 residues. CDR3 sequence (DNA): TGTGCCAGCAGTTATGGGAATTCACCCCTCCACTTT. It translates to CASSYGNSPLHF.

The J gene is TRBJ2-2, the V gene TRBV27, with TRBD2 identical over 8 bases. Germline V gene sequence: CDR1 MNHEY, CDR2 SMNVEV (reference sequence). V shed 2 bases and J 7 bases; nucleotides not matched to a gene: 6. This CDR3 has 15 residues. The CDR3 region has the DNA TGTGCCAGCAGTTTAACGGGGGGGCGGATCGGGGAGCTGTTTTTT. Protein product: CASSLTGGRIGELFF.

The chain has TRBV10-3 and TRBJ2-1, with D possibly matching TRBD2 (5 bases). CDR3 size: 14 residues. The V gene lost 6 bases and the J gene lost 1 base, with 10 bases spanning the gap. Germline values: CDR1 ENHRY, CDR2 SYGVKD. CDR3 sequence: CAIRRDPSYNEQFF. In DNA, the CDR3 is TGTGCCATCAGGAGGGATCCGTCCTACAATGAGCAGTTCTTC.

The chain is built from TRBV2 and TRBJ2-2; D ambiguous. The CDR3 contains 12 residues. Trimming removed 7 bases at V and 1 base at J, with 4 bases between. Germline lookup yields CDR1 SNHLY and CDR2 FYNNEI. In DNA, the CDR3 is TGTGCCAGCACTAGGAACACCGGGGAGCTGTTTTTT. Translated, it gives CASTRNTGELFF.

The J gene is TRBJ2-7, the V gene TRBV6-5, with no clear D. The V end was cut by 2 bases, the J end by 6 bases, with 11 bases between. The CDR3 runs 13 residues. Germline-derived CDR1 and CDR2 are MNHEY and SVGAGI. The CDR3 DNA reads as TGTGCCAGCAGTTACCTAACGCGAAGCGAGCAGTACTTC. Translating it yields CASSYLTRSEQYF.

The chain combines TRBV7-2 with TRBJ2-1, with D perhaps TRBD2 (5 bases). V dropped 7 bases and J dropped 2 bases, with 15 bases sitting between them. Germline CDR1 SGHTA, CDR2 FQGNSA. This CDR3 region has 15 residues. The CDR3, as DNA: TGTGCCAGCACCGTCTTTTCCGGGACCTACAATGAGCAGTTCTTC. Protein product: CASTVFSGTYNEQFF.

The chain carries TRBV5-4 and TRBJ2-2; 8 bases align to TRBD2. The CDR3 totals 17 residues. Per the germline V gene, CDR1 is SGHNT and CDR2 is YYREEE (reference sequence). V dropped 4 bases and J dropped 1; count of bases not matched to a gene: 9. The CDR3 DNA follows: TGTGCCAGCAGCACCCCCGGCACTAGCGGGAACACCGGGGAGCTGTTTTTT. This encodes CASSTPGTSGNTGELFF.

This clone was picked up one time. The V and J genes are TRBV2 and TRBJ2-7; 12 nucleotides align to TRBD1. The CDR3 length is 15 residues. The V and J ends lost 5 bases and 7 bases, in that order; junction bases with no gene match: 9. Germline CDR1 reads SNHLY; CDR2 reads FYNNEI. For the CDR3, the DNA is TGTGCCAGCAGTAAACCGGGACAGGGGGCGGGGGAGCAGTACTTC. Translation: CASSKPGQGAGEQYF.